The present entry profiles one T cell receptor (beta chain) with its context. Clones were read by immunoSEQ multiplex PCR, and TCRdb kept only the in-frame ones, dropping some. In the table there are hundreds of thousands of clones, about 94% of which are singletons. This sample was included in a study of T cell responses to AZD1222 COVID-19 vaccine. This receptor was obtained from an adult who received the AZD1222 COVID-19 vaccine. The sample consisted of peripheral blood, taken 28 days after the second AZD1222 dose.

The CDR3 nucleotides are TGTGCCAGCAGCCCCCAGGGAGCGGGGAAGGATACGCAGTATTTT. Encoded protein: CASSPQGAGKDTQYF. This chain uses TRBV4-2 with TRBJ2-3; 7 positions agree with TRBD2. This CDR3 is 15 amino acids long. Germline CDR1 reads LGHNA; CDR2 reads YNFKEQ. V lost 4 bases to trimming and J lost 6 bases; unmatched junction nucleotides: 10.